The source of this T cell receptor beta chain is a study of blood T cell repertoires in COVID-19. About the study: Samples taken during acute and convalescent COVID-19 were collected in the United States, Italy and Spain. In each case, the material was cDNA or gDNA derived from T cells, B-cell-depleted T cells, or PBMCs.

Source study methods: By means of reference gene primer amplification, nucleated cell counts were estimated. The method was immunoSEQ multiplex PCR; TCRdb's version includes in-frame clones alone and lacks a portion of them. That table gives V, J and clone size, and the DNA gave D and trimming. Among 200,000 to 300,000 clones listed, over 80% were seen once. With 4 bases clipped from V and 3 bases from J, the junction kept 7 bases outside the gene matches. The CDR3 runs to 16 residues. CDR1 and CDR2 (germline): KGHDR, SFDVKD. The material sequenced was peripheral blood. The gene calls are TRBV24-1 and TRBJ2-1; 8 nucleotides line up with TRBD2. The sequence derives from a woman between 35 and 50 years old with acute or convalescent COVID-19. CDR3 sequence: CATSDRAGALYNEQFF. CDR3 coding DNA: TGTGCCACCAGTGACCGAGCGGGGGCGCTCTACAATGAGCAGTTCTTC.